The clone carrying this T cell receptor beta chain was seen many times. This sample was taken from a study of T-cell reconstitution after alpha-beta-depleted transplantation in children. The TCRbeta library incorporated unique molecular identifiers. From the PCR reads, TCRdb called clonotypes with MiXCR, one entry per CDR3 protein. There are about 200,000 distinct CDR3 sequences in the sample; about 14% occur only once, and less than 15% lies in the top ten. Per germline, CDR1 SQVTM and CDR2 ANQGSEA. The CDR3 has 12 residues. V was clipped by 7 bases and J by 3 bases, with 9 bases between them. The clonotype comes from a human donor who donated a stem cell graft to a child with acute lymphoblastic leukemia. The sequenced sample was PBMCs from the stem cell graft donor, obtained from the stem cell graft. The chain couples TRBV29-1 to TRBJ2-2; D may match TRBD1 or TRBD2 (7 bases each). The CDR3 coding sequence is TGCAGCGCAGGGGGGGACACCGGGGAGCTGTTTTTT. It translates to CSAGGDTGELFF.